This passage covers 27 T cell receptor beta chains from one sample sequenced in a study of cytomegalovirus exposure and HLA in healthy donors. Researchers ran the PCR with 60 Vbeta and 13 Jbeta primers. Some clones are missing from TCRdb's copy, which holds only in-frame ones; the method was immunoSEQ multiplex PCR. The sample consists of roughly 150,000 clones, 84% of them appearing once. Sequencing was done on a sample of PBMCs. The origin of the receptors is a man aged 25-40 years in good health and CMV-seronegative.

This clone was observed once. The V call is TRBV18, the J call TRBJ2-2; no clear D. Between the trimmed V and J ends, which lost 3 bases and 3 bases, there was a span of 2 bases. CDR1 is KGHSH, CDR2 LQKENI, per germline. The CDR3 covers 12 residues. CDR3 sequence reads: CASSPYTGELFF. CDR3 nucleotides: TGTGCCAGCTCACCCTACACCGGGGAGCTGTTTTTT.

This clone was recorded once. CDR3 DNA sequence: TGCGCCAGCAGCCAAGATCGGCTAGCGGGAATATTTACTAGCACAGATACGCAGTATTTT. Translating gives CASSQDRLAGIFTSTDTQYF. The rearrangement links TRBV4-3 to TRBJ2-3, with 9 positions matching TRBD2. CDR1 is LGHNA, CDR2 YSLEER, per germline. This CDR3 spans 20 amino acids. Losses at the gene ends were 0 bases for V and 0 bases for J; bases not matched to a gene: 13.

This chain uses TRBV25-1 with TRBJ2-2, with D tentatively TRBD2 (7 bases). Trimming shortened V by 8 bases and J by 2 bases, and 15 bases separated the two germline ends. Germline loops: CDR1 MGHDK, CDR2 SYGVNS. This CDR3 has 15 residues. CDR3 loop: CASRYREGNTGELFF. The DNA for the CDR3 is TGTGCCAGCCGGTACAGGGAGGGAAACACCGGGGAGCTGTTTTTT.

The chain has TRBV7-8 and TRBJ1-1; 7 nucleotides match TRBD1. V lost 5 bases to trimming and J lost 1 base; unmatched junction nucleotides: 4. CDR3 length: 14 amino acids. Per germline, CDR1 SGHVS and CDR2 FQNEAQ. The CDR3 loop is CASSRDRANTEAFF. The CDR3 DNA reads TGTGCCAGCAGCCGGGACAGAGCGAACACTGAAGCTTTCTTT.

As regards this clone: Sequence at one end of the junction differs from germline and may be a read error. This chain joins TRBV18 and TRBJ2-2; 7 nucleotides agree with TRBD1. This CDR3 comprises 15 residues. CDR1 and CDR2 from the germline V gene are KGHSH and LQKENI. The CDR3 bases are TGTGCCGGCTCGACAGGGAAAACGAACACCGGGGAGCTGTTTTTT. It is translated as CAGSTGKTNTGELFF.

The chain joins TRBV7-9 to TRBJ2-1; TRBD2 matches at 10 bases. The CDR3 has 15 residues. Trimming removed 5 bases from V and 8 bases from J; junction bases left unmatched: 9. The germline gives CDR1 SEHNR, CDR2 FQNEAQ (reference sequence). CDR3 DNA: TGTGCCAGCAGCATTACTAGCGGGATCTTTCATGAGCAGTTCTTC. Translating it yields CASSITSGIFHEQFF.

The CDR3 DNA reads as TGTGCCAGCCAGAGACTAGCGGAAACCGGGGAGCTGTTTTTT. This sequence encodes CASQRLAETGELFF. The chain carries TRBV6-6 and TRBJ2-2, with 9 bases fitting TRBD2. The CDR3 spans 14 residues. Germline V gives CDR1 MNHNY, CDR2 SVGAGI (reference sequence). Losses at the gene ends were 8 bases for V and 5 bases for J; bases not matched to a gene: 6.

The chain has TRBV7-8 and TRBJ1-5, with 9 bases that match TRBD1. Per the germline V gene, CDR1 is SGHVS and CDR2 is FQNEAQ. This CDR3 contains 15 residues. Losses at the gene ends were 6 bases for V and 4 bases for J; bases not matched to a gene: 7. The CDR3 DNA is TGTGCCAGCAGAACCGGGACAGGGACGAATCAGCCCCAGCATTTT. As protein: CASRTGTGTNQPQHF.

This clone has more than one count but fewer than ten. The CDR3 DNA reads TGTGCCAGCAGCTTGGTCGCGGGAGATGGCTACACCTTC. Translation gives CASSLVAGDGYTF. The J gene is TRBJ1-2, the V gene TRBV5-4; D gene unclear. Trimming removed 0 bases from V and 6 bases from J, with 9 bases in between. Germline lookup yields CDR1 SGHNT and CDR2 YYREEE (reference sequence). The CDR3 extends over 13 amino acids.

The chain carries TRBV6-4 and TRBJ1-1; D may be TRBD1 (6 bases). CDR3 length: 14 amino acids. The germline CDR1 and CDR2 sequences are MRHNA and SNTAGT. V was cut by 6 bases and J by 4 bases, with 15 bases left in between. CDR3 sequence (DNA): TGTGCCAGCAGAAAATCAGGGGAAGTCACTGAAGCTTTCTTT. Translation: CASRKSGEVTEAFF.

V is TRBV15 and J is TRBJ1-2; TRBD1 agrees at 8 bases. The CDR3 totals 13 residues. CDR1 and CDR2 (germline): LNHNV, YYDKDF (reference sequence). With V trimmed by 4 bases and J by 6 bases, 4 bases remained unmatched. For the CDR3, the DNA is TGTGCCACCAGCATCAGGGGGCGAGATGGCTACACCTTC. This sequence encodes CATSIRGRDGYTF.

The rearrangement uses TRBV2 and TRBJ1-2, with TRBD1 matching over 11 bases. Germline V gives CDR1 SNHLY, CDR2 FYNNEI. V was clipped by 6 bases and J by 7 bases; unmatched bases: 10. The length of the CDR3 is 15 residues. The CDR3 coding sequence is TGTGCCAGCAGGGACAGGGGGCGCGGATCTGTTGGCTACACCTTC. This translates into CASRDRGRGSVGYTF.

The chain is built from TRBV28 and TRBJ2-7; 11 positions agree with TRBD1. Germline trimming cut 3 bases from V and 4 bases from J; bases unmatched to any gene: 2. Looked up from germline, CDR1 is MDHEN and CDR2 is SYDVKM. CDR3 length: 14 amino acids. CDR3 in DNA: TGTGCCAGCAGTTTGGACAGGGGGCAATACGAGCAGTACTTC. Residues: CASSLDRGQYEQYF.

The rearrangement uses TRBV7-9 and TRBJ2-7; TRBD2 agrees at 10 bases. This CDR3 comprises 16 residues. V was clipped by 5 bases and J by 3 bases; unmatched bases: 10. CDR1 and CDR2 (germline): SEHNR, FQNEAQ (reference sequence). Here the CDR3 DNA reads TGTGCCAGCAGCGCTCCCCCGGGACTAGCGAGCTACGAGCAGTACTTC. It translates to CASSAPPGLASYEQYF.

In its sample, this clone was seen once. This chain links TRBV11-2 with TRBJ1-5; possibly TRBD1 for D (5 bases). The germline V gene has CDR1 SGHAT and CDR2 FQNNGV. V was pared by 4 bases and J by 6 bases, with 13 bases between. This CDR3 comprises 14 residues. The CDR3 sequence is CASSSQGFGQPQHF. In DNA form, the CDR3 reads TGTGCCAGCAGCTCCCAGGGTTTCGGTCAGCCCCAGCATTTT.

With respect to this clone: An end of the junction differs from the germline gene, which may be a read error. CDR3 sequence: CSSSPSRDSRLYF. CDR3 nucleotides: TGTTCCAGCAGCCCCTCACGGGACAGCCGTCTGTACTTC. The chain joins TRBV7-9 to TRBJ2-7, with TRBD1 matching over 7 bases. The CDR3 length is 13 residues. In germline, CDR1 is SEHNR, CDR2 FQNEAQ (reference sequence).

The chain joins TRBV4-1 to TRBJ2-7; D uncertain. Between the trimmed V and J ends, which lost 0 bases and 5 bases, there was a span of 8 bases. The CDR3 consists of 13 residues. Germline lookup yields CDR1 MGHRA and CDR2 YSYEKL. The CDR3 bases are TGCGCCAGCAGCCAAGATTTCCCCGACGAGCAGTACTTC. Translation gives CASSQDFPDEQYF.

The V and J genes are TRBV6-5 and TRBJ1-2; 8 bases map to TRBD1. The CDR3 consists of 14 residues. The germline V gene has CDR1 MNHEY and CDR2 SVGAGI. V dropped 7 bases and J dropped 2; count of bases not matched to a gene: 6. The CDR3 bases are TGTGCCAGCAAACGGACAGGGCTAAACTATGGCTACACCTTC. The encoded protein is CASKRTGLNYGYTF.

Here the CDR3 reads CASSLGREPYNEQFF. CDR3 nucleotide sequence: TGTGCCAGCAGCTTGGGAAGGGAGCCCTACAATGAGCAGTTCTTC. The chain recombines TRBV5-6 with TRBJ2-1, with a weak D call TRBD2 (5 bases). This CDR3 is 15 amino acids long. V dropped 0 bases and J dropped 2 bases, with 9 bases sitting between them. Germline CDR1 is SGHDT and CDR2 is YYEEEE.

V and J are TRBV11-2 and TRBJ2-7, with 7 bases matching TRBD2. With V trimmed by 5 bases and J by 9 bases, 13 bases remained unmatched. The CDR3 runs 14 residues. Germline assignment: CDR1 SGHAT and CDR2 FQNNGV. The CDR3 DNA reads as TGTGCCAGCAGCCCCCAAGGCAGGTGGGAGGGGCAGTACTTC. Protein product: CASSPQGRWEGQYF.

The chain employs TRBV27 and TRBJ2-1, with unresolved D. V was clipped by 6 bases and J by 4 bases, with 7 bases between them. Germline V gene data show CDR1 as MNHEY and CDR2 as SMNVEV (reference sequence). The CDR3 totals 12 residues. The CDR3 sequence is CASSDFYNEQFF. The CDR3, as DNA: TGTGCCAGCAGCGACTTTTACAATGAGCAGTTCTTC.

CDR3 region: CASSLLTGKSTEAFF. The CDR3 nucleotides are TGTGCCAGCAGCCTACTTACAGGGAAAAGCACTGAAGCTTTCTTT. The J gene is TRBJ1-1, the V gene TRBV7-9, with D perhaps matching TRBD1 (6 bases). The V end was cut by 5 bases, the J end by 4 bases, with 17 bases between. This CDR3 contains 15 residues. CDR1 and CDR2 (germline): SEHNR, FQNEAQ (reference sequence).

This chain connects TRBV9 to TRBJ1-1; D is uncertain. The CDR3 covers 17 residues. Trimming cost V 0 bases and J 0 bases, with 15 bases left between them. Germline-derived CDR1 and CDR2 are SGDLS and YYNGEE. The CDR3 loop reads CASSVEWTDYMNTEAFF. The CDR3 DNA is TGTGCCAGCAGCGTAGAATGGACTGACTATATGAACACTGAAGCTTTCTTT.

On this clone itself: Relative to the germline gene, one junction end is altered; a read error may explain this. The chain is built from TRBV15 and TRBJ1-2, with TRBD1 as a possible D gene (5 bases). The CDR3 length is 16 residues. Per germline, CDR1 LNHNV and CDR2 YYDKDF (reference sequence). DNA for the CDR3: TGTGCCACCAGCAGAGATCGGATCGGGGGGATCGGGATCGGCGCCTTC. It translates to CATSRDRIGGIGIGAF.

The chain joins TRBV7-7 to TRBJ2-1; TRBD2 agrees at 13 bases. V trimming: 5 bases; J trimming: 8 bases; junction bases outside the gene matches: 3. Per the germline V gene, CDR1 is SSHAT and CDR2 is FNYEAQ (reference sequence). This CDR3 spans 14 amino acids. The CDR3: CASSRTSGSYEQFF. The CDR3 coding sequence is TGTGCCAGCAGCCGGACTAGCGGGAGCTATGAGCAGTTCTTC.

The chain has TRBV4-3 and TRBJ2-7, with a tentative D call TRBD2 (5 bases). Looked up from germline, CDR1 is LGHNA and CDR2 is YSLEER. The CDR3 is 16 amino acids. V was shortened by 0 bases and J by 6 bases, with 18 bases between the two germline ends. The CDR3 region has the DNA TGCGCCAGCAGCCAAGATCTTTTGGGCGACGGACTCGAGCAGTACTTC. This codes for CASSQDLLGDGLEQYF.

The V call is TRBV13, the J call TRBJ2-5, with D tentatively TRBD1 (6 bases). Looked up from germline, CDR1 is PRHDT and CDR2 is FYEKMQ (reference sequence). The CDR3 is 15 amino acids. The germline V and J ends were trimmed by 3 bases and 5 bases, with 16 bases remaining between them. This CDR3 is CASSLNRVDGETQYF. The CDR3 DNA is TGTGCCAGCAGCTTGAACAGGGTGGACGGTGAGACCCAGTACTTC.